What follows describes a single T cell receptor (beta chain). Its target is unknown. The entry originates in a study of vaccination and CD4 T cells after COVID-19. Overall study: Following dose two, a median approximately 75 days (range 14 to 241) passed before post-vaccine samples were taken.

CDR3 length: 16 residues. After removal of 0 bases from V and 6 bases from J, the junction contained 8 bases not matched to a gene. From germline, CDR1 is WSHSY and CDR2 SAAADI. The assay that was used to sequence DNA from cultured CD4+ T cells was the Oncomine TCR Beta short-read assay. TCRdb called the PCR reads again in MiXCR, with one record for every CDR3 protein. The sample carries about 14,000 distinct CDR3 sequences, around three fifths recorded once. The sample's treatment: roughly 10-day PBMC culture with coronavirus spike peptide pools or control peptides (ViraFEST assay). Sequenced input: CD4+ T cells from blood, cultured in vitro. The chain carries TRBV10-2 and TRBJ2-7, with 10 bases that match TRBD2. This TCR derives from a human donor who had recovered from COVID-19. The CDR3 sequence is CASSESGAGGRREQYF. CDR3 in DNA: TGCGCCAGCAGTGAGTCGGGAGCGGGAGGGCGGCGCGAGCAGTACTTC.